Sequencing of this T cell receptor (beta chain) was carried out in a study of T cell repertoires in cytomegalovirus infection. This clonotype was observed at least ten times. V was trimmed by 6 bases and J by 1 base, leaving 9 bases between them. The CDR3 covers 13 residues. From germline, CDR1 is SGHTA and CDR2 FQGNSA. TCRdb analysed the reads with MiXCR anew, one entry per CDR3 protein. Here the sample spans about 180,000 distinct CDR3 sequences, under 15% being singletons. V usage is TRBV7-2 and J usage is TRBJ1-1; D call uncertain. This receptor was obtained from a human donor in good health (CMV status not recorded). Some clones in this sample may be carry-over from other donors' samples. Sequencing was carried out using PBMCs. CDR3 residues: CASRGGRNTEAFF. The CDR3 DNA reads TGTGCCAGCAGGGGAGGCAGGAACACTGAAGCTTTCTTT.